This note documents a single T cell receptor beta chain sequence. The data were obtained in a study of blood T cell repertoires in COVID-19. Background on the study: The United States, Italy and Spain were the sources of the acute and convalescent COVID-19 samples.

Which cohort a participant joined came from the clinical history participants gave. Recovered status in Cohort 3 required two negative PCRs, clearance, or symptom resolution. In the study's own analysis: Nucleated cell number was recorded as an estimate derived from reference gene primer amplification. Sequencing used immunoSEQ multiplex PCR; TCRdb keeps in-frame clones, though not all of them. The D gene and trimming were derived from the DNA, and the V and J assignments and clone size from that table. The sample yields 330,000 or so clones, about 92% seen once. Germline-derived CDR1 and CDR2 are LGHDT and YNNKEL (reference sequence). CDR3 length equals 16 residues. Trimming shortened V by 2 bases and J by 5 bases, and 15 bases separated the two germline ends.

The sequence derives from a young woman who had recovered from COVID-19. Material for sequencing was PBMCs or T cells enriched from blood (not recorded which). The V and J genes are TRBV3-1 (or the pseudogene TRBV3-2) and TRBJ1-4, with D possibly TRBD1 on 6 matching bases. Here the CDR3 DNA reads TGTGCCAGCAGCCAACCGCTGACAGGACGGAATGAAAAACTGTTTTTT. This translates into CASSQPLTGRNEKLFF.